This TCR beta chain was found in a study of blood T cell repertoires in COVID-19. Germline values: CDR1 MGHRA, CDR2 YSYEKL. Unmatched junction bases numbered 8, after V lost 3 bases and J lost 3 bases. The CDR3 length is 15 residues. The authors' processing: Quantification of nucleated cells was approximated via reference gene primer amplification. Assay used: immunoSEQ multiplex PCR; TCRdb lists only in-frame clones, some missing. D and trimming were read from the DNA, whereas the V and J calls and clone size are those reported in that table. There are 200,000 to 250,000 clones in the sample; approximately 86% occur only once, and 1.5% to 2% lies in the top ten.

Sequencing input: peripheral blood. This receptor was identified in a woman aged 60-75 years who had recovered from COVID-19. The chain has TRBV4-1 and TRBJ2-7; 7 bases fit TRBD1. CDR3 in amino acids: CASSHLTGSYYEQYF. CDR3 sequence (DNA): TGCGCCAGCAGCCACCTGACAGGGTCCTACTACGAGCAGTACTTC.